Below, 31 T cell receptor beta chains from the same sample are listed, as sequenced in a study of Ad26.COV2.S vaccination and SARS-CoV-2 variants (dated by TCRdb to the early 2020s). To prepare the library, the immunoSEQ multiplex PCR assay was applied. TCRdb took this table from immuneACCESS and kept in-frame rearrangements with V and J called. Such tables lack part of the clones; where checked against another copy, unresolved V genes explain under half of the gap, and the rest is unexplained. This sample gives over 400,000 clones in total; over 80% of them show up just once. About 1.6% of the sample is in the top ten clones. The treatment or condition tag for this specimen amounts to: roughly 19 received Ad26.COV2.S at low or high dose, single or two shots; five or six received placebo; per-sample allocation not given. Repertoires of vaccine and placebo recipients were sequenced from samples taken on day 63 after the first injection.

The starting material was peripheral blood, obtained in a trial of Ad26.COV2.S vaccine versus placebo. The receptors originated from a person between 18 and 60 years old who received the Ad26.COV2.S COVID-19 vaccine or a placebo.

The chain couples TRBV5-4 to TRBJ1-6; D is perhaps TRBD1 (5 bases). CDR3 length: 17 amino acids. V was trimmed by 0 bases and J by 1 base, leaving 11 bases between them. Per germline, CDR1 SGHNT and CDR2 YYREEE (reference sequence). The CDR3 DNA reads TGTGCCAGCAGCTTGGAGGTGGGGCCATCCTATAATTCACCCCTCCACTTT. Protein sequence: CASSLEVGPSYNSPLHF.

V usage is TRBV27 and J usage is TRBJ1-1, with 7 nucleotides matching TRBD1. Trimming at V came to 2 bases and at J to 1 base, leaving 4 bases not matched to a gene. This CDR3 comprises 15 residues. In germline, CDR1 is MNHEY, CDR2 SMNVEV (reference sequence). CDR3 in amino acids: CASSLTGDGNTEAFF. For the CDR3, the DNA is TGTGCCAGCAGTTTAACAGGGGACGGGAACACTGAAGCTTTCTTT.

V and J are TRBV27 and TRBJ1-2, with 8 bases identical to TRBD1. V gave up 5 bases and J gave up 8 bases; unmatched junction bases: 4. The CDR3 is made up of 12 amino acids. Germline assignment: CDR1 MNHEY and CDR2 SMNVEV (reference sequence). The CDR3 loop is CASSTTGAGYTF. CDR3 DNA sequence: TGTGCCAGCAGTACGACAGGGGCCGGCTACACCTTC.

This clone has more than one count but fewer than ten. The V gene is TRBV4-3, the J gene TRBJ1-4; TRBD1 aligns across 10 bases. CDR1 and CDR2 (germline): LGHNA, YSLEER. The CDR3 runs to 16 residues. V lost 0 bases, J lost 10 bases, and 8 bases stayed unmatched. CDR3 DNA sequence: TGCGCCAGCAGCCAAGAATGGGACAGGGGAAGAGGAAAACTGTTTTTT. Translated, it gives CASSQEWDRGRGKLFF.

CDR3 loop: CASSQINEQFF. Here the CDR3 DNA reads TGTGCCAGCAGCCAAATCAATGAGCAGTTCTTC. The chain employs TRBV3-1 (or the pseudogene TRBV3-2) and TRBJ2-1; D is uncertain. V was shortened by 2 bases and J by 6 bases, with 2 bases between the two germline ends. The germline CDR1 and CDR2 sequences are LGHDT and YNNKEL (reference sequence). The CDR3 has 11 residues.

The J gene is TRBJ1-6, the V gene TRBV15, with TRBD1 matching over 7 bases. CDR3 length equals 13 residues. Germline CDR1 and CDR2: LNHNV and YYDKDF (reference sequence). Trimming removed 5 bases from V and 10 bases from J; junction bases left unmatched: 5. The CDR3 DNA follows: TGTGCCACCAGCGACAGGGCGAGGTCACCCCTCCACTTT. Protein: CATSDRARSPLHF.

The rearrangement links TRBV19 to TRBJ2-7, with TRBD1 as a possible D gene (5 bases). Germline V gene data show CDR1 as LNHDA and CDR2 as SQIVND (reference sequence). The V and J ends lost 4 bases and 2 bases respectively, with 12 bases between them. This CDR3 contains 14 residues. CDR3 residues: CASSRGVSPYEQYF. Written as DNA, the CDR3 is TGTGCCAGTAGTAGGGGCGTCAGTCCCTACGAGCAGTACTTC.

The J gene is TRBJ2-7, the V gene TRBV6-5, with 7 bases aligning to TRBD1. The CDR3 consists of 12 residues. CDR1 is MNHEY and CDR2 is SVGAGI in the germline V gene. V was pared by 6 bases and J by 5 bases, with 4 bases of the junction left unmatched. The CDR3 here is CASRTGLNEQYF. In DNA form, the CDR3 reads TGTGCCAGCAGGACAGGGTTAAACGAGCAGTACTTC.

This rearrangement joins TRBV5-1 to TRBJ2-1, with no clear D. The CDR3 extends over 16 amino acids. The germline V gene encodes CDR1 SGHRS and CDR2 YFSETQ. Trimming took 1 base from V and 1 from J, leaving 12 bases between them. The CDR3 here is CASSLSERRSYNEQFF. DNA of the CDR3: TGCGCCAGCAGCTTGTCCGAACGCCGATCCTACAATGAGCAGTTCTTC.

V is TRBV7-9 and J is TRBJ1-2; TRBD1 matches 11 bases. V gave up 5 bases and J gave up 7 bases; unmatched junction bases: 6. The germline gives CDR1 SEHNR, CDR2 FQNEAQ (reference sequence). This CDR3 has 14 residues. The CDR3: CASSKDRGQGGYTF. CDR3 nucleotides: TGTGCCAGCAGCAAGGACAGGGGGCAAGGTGGCTACACCTTC. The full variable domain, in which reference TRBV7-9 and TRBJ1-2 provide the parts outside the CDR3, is DTGVSQNPRHKITKRGQNVTFRCDPISEHNRLYWYRQTLGQGPEFLTYFQNEAQLEKSRLLSDRFSAERPKGSFSTLEIQRTEQGDSAMYLCASSKDRGQGGYTFGSGTRLTVV.

CDR3 sequence: CASSLMFTVSGNTIYF. DNA of the CDR3: TGTGCCAGCAGCTTAATGTTTACAGTCTCTGGAAACACCATATATTTT. The chain carries TRBV7-2 and TRBJ1-3; D ambiguous. Germline V gives CDR1 SGHTA, CDR2 FQGNSA. V lost 2 bases to trimming and J lost 0 bases, with 11 bases between them. The CDR3 has 16 residues.

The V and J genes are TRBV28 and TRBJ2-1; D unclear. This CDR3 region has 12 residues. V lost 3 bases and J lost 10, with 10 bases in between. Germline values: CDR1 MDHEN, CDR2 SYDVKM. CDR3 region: CASSLKGREQFF. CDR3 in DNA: TGTGCCAGCAGTTTGAAGGGCCGCGAGCAGTTCTTC. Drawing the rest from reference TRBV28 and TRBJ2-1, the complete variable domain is DVKVTQSSRYLVKRTGEKVFLECVQDMDHENMFWYRQDPGLGLRLIYFSYDVKMKEKGDIPEGYSVSREKKERFSLILESASTNQTSMYLCASSLKGREQFFGPGTRLTVL.

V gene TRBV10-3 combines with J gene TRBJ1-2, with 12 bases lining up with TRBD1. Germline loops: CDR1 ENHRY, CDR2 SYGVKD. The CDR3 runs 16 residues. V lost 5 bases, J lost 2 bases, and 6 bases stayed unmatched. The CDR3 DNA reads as TGTGCCATCAGTACGGGACAGGGGGCGGACAACTATGGCTACACCTTC. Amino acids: CAISTGQGADNYGYTF.

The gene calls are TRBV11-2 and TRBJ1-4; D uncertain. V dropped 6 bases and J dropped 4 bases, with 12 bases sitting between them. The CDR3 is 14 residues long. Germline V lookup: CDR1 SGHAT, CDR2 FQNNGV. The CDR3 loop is CASSTIRINEKLFF. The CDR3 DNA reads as TGTGCCAGCAGTACGATCCGGATTAATGAAAAACTGTTTTTT.

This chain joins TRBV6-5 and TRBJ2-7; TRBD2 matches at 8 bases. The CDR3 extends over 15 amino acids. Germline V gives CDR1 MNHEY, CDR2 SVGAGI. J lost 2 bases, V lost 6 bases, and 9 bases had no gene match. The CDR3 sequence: CASSLSGLAPYEQYF. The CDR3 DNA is TGTGCCAGCAGCCTCAGCGGACTAGCACCCTACGAGCAGTACTTC.

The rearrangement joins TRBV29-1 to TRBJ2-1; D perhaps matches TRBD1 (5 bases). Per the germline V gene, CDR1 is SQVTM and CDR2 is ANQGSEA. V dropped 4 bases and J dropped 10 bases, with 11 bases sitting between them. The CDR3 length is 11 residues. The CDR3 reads CSVAIQGEQFF. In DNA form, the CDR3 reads TGCAGCGTTGCGATCCAGGGAGAGCAGTTCTTC.

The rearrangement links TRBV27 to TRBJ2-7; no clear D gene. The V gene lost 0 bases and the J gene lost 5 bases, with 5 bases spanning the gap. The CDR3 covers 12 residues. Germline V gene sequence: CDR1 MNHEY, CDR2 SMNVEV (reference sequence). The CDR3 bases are TGTGCCAGCAGTTTATCAGGAAACGAGCAGTACTTC. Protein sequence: CASSLSGNEQYF.

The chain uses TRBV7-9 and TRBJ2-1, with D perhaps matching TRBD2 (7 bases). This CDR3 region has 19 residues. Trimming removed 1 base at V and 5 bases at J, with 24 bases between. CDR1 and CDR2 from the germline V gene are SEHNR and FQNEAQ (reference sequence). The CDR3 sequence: CASSLVVGGPTRINNEQFF. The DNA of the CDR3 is TGTGCCAGCAGCTTAGTTGTGGGGGGGCCAACTCGGATAAACAATGAGCAGTTCTTC. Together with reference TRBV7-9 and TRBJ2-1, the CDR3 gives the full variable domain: DTGVSQNPRHKITKRGQNVTFRCDPISEHNRLYWYRQTLGQGPEFLTYFQNEAQLEKSRLLSDRFSAERPKGSFSTLEIQRTEQGDSAMYLCASSLVVGGPTRINNEQFFGPGTRLTVL.

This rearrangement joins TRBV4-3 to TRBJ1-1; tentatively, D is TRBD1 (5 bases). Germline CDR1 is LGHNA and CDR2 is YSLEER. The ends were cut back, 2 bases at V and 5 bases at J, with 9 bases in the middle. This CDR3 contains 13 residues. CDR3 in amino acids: CASSQQGSTEAFF. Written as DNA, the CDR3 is TGCGCCAGCAGCCAACAGGGAAGTACTGAAGCTTTCTTT.

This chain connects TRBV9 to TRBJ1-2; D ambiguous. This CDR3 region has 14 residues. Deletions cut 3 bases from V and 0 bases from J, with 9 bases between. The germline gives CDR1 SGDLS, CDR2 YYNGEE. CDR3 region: CASSETTSNYGYTF. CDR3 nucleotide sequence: TGTGCCAGCAGCGAAACGACTTCTAACTATGGCTACACCTTC. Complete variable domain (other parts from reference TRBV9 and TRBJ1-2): DSGVTQTPKHLITATGQRVTLRCSPRSGDLSVYWYQQSLDQGLQFLIQYYNGEERAKGNILERFSAQQFPDLHSELNLSSLELGDSALYFCASSETTSNYGYTFGSGTRLTVV.

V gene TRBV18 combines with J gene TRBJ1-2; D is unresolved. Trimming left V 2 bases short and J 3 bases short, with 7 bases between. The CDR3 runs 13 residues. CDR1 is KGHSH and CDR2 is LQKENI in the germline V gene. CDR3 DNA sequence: TGTGCCAGCTCACCAGGGGTCGACTATGGCTACACCTTC. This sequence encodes CASSPGVDYGYTF.

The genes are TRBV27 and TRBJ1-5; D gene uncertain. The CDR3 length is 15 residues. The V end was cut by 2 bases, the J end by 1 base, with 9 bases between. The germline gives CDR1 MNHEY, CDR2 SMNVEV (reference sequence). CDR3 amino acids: CASSLNYPSNQPQHF. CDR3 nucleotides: TGTGCCAGCAGTTTAAATTACCCCAGCAATCAGCCCCAGCATTTT.

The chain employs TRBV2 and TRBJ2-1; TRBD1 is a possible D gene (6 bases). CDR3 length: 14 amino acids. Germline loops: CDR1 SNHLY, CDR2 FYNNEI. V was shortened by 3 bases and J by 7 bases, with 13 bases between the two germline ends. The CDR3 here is CASSETGIMNEQFF. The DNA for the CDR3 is TGTGCCAGCAGTGAGACAGGAATAATGAATGAGCAGTTCTTC.

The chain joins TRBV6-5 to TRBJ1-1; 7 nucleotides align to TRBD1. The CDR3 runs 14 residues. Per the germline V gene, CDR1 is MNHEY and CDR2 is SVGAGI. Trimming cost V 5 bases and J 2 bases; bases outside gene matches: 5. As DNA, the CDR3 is TGTGCCAGCAGTCGGGACAGTGCTAACACTGAAGCTTTCTTT. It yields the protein CASSRDSANTEAFF.

CDR3 sequence reads: CASSQVMAANQPQHF. For the CDR3, the DNA is TGCGCCAGCAGCCAAGTGATGGCAGCTAATCAGCCCCAGCATTTT. This sequence joins TRBV4-1 and TRBJ1-5; the D is unclear. Germline CDR1 is MGHRA and CDR2 is YSYEKL. Trimming removed 1 base at V and 4 bases at J, with 11 bases between. The CDR3 totals 15 residues.

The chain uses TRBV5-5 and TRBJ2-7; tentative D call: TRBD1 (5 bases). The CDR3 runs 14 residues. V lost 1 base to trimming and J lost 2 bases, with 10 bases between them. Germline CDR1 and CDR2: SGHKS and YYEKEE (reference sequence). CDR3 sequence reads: CASSLRQTPYEQYF. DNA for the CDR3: TGTGCCAGCAGCTTGAGACAGACCCCCTACGAGCAGTACTTC.

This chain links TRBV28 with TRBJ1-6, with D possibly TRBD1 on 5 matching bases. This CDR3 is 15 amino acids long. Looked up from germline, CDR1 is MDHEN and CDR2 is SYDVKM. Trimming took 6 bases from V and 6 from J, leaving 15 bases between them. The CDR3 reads CASSRRGDRNSPLHF. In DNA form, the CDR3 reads TGTGCCAGCAGCCGTCGGGGGGACCGTAATTCACCCCTCCACTTT.

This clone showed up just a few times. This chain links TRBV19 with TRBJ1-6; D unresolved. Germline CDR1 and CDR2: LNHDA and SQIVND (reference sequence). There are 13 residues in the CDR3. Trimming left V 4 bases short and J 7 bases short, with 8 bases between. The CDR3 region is CASSKAVNSPLHF. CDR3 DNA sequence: TGTGCCAGTAGTAAGGCAGTGAATTCACCCCTCCACTTT.

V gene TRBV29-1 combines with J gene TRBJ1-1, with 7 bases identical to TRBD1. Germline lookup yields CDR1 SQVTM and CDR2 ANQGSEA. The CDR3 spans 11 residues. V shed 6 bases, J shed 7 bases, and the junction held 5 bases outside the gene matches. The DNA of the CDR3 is TGCAGCGTCGCAGGGGGGGTTGAAGCTTTCTTT. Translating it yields CSVAGGVEAFF.

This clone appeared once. CDR3 nucleotide sequence: TGTGCCAGTCAGGACAGGGCTGAAGCTTTCTTT. Translation: CASQDRAEAFF. This chain uses TRBV19 with TRBJ1-1; TRBD1 agrees at 8 bases. With V trimmed by 8 bases and J by 6 bases, 2 bases remained unmatched. The CDR3 contains 11 residues. Germline CDR1 is LNHDA and CDR2 is SQIVND (reference sequence).

The CDR3 loop is CASSAGTANQETQYF. CDR3 in DNA: TGTGCCAGCAGCGCCGGGACAGCTAACCAAGAGACCCAGTACTTC. The chain is built from TRBV5-5 and TRBJ2-5, with TRBD1 matching 7 bases. This CDR3 has 15 residues. Trimming at V came to 4 bases and at J to 0 bases, leaving 6 bases not matched to a gene. Germline V gene data show CDR1 as SGHKS and CDR2 as YYEKEE (reference sequence).